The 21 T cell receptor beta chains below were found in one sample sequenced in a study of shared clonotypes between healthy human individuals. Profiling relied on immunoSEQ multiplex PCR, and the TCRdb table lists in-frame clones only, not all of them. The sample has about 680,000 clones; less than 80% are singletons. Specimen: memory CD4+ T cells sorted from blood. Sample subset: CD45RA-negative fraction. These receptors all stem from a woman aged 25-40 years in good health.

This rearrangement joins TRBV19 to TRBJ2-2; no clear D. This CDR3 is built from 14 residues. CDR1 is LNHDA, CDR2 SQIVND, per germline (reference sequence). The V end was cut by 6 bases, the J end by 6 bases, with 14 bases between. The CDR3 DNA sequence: TGTGCCAGTAGCGTATTAGTGGGATCCGGGGAGCTGTTTTTT. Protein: CASSVLVGSGELFF.

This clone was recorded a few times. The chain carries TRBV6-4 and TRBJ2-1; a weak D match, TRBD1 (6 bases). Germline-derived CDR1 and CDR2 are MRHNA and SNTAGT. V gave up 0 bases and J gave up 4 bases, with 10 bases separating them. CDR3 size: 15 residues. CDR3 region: CASSDSGTRYNEQFF. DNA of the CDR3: TGTGCCAGCAGTGACTCGGGGACAAGATACAATGAGCAGTTCTTC.

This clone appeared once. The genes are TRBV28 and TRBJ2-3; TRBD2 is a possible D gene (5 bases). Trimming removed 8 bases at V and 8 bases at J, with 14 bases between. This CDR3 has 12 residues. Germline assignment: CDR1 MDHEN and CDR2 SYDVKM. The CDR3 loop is CASADYYVTQYF. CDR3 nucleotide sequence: TGTGCCAGCGCCGACTACTATGTTACGCAGTATTTT.

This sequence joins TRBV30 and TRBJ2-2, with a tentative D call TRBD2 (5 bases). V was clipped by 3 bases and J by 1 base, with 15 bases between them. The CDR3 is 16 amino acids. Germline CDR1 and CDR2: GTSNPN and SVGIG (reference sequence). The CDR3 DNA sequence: TGTGCCTGGAGGGGATTTTGGACTGGGAACACCGGGGAGCTGTTTTTT. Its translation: CAWRGFWTGNTGELFF. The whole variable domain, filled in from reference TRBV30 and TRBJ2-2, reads SQTIHQWPATLVQPVGSPLSLECTVEGTSNPNLYWYRQAAGRGLQLLFYSVGIGQISSEVPQNLSASRPQDRQFILSSKKLLLSDSGFYLCAWRGFWTGNTGELFFGEGSRLTVL.

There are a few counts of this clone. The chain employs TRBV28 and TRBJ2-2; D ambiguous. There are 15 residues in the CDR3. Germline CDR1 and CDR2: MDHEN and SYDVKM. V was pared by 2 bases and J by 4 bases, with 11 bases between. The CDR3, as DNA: TGTGCCAGCAGTTTAAGTGACGGGCTCACCGGGGAGCTGTTTTTT. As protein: CASSLSDGLTGELFF. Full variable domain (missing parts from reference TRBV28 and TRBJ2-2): DVKVTQSSRYLVKRTGEKVFLECVQDMDHENMFWYRQDPGLGLRLIYFSYDVKMKEKGDIPEGYSVSREKKERFSLILESASTNQTSMYLCASSLSDGLTGELFFGEGSRLTVL.

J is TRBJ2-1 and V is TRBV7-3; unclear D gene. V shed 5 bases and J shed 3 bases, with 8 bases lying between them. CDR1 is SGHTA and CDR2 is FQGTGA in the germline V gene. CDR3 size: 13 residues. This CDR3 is CASSPGYYNEQFF. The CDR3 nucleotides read TGTGCCAGCAGCCCCGGGTACTACAATGAGCAGTTCTTC.

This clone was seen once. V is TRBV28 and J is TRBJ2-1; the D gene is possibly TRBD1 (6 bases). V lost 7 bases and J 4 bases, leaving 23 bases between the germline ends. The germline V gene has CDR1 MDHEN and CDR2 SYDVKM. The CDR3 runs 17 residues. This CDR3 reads CASTRQSGEGFYNEQFF. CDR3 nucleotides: TGTGCCAGCACTCGTCAATCAGGGGAAGGTTTTTACAATGAGCAGTTCTTC.

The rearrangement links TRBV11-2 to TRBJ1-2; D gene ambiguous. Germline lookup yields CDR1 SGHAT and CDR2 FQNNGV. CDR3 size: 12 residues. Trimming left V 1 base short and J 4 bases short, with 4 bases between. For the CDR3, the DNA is TGTGCCAGCAGCTTAGGAGGCTATGGCTACACCTTC. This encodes CASSLGGYGYTF.

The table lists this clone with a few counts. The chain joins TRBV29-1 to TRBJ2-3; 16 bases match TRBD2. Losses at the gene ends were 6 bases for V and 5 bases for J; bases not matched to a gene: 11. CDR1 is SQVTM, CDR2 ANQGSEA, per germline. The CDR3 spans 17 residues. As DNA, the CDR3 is TGCAGCGTGGCGCGGGGACTAGCGGGAGGGCCGGGAGATACGCAGTATTTT. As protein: CSVARGLAGGPGDTQYF.

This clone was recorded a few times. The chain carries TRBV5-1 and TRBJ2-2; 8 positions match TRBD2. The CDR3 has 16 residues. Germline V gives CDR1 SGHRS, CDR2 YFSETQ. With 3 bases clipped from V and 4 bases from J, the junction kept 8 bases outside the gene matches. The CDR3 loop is CASSWRGLESTGELFF. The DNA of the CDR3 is TGCGCCAGCAGCTGGCGGGGACTAGAGTCCACCGGGGAGCTGTTTTTT.

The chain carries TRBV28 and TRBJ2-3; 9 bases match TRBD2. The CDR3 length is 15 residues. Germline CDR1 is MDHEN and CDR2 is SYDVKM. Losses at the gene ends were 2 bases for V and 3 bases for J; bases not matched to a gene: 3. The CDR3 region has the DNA TGTGCCAGCAGTTTAGCGGGAGGGCCTACAGATACGCAGTATTTT. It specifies CASSLAGGPTDTQYF.

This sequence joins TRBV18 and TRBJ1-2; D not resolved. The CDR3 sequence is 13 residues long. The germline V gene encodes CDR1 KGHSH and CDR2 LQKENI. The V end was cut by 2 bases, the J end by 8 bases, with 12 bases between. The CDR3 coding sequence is TGTGCCAGCTCACCAAAACGGGAGTCGGGCTACACCTTC. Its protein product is CASSPKRESGYTF.

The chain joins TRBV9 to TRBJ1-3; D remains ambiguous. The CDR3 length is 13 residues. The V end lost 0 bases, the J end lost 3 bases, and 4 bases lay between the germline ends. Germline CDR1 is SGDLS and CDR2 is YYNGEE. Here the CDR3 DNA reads TGTGCCAGCAGCGTAGAGTATGGAAACACCATATATTTT. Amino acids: CASSVEYGNTIYF. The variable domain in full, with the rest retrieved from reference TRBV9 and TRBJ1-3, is DSGVTQTPKHLITATGQRVTLRCSPRSGDLSVYWYQQSLDQGLQFLIQYYNGEERAKGNILERFSAQQFPDLHSELNLSSLELGDSALYFCASSVEYGNTIYFGEGSWLTVV.

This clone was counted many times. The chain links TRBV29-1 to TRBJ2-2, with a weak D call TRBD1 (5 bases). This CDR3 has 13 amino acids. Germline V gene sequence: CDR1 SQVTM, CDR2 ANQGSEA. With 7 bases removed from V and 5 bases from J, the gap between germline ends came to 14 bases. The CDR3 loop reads CSGTLYDTGELFF. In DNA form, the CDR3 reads TGCAGCGGGACACTTTATGATACCGGGGAGCTGTTTTTT.

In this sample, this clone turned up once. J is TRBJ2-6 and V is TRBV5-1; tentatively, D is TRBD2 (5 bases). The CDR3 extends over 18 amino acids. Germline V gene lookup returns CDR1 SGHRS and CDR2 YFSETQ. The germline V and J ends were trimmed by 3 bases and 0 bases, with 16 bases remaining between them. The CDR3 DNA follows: TGCGCCAGCAGCTACCACGGGATTCTATCCTCTGGGGCCAACGTCCTGACTTTC. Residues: CASSYHGILSSGANVLTF.

CDR3 nucleotides: TGCGCCAGCAGCCAAGTTATGACCCAAGAGACCCAGTACTTC. Translated: CASSQVMTQETQYF. The V call is TRBV4-1, the J call TRBJ2-5, with unresolved D. V lost 1 base and J 1 base, leaving 7 bases between the germline ends. The CDR3 sequence is 14 residues long. Germline assignment: CDR1 MGHRA and CDR2 YSYEKL.

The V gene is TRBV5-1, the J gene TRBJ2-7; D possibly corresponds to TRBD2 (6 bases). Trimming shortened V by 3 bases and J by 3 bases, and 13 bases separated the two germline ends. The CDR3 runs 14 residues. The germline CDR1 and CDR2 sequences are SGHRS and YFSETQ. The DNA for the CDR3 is TGCGCCAGCAGCTCGGGACTCGTACTCTACGAGCAGTACTTC. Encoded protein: CASSSGLVLYEQYF.

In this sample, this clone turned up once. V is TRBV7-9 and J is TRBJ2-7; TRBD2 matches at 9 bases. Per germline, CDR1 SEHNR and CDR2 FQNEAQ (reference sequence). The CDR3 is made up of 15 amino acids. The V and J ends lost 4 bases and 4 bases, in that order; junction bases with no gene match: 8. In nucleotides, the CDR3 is TGTGCCAGCAGCTCTGATGCGGGAGGGTCGTACGAGCAGTACTTC. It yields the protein CASSSDAGGSYEQYF.

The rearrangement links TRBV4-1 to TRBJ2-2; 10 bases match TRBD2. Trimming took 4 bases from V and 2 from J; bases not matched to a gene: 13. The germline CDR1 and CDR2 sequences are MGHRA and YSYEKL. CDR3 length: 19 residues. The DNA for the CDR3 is TGCGCCAGCAGCCCCCATCCGCTAGGACTAGCGGAAAACACCGGGGAGCTGTTTTTT. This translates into CASSPHPLGLAENTGELFF.

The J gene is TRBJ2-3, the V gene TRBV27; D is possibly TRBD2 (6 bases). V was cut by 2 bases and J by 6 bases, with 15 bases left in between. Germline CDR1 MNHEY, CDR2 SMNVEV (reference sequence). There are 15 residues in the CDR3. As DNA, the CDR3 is TGTGCCAGCAGTTTAAGAGCGGGCCATGGGGATACGCAGTATTTT. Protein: CASSLRAGHGDTQYF.

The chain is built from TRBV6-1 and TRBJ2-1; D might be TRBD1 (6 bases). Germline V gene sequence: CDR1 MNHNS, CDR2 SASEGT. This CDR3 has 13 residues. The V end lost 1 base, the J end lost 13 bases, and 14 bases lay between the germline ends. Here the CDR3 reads CASSEGWGQAQFF. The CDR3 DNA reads TGTGCCAGCAGTGAAGGTTGGGGGCAGGCACAGTTCTTC.